This TCR beta chain was sequenced in a study of blood T cell repertoires in COVID-19. Turning to the study itself: Donors in the United States, Italy and Spain gave samples during acute or convalescent COVID-19.

V lost 2 bases, J lost 0 bases, and 4 bases stayed unmatched. Per the germline V gene, CDR1 is SGDLS and CDR2 is YYNGEE. The CDR3 length is 15 residues. This table comes from immunoSEQ multiplex PCR, and its TCRdb copy is limited to in-frame clones, with some not included. The sample gives roughly 68,000 clones, 70% to 90% of which show up once; approximately 3.5% is in the top ten. The sequenced sample was PBMCs or T cells enriched from blood (not recorded which). This receptor was identified in a woman in her thirties or forties with acute COVID-19. The chain is built from TRBV9 and TRBJ2-7; the match to TRBD2 covers 8 bases. The CDR3, as DNA: TGTGCCAGCAGCGTCGGAGCGGGGGTCTCCTACGAGCAGTACTTC. Its translation: CASSVGAGVSYEQYF.